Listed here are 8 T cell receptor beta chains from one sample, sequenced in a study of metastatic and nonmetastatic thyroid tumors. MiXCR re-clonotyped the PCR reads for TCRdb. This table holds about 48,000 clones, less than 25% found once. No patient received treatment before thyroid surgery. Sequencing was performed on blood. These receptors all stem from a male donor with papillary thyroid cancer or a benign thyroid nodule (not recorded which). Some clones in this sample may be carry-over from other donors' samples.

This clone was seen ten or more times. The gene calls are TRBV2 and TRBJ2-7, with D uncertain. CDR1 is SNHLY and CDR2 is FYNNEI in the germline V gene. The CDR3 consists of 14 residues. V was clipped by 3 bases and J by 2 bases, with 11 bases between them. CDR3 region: CASSEGPAPYEQYF. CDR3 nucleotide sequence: TGTGCCAGCAGTGAGGGCCCGGCTCCCTACGAGCAGTACTTC.

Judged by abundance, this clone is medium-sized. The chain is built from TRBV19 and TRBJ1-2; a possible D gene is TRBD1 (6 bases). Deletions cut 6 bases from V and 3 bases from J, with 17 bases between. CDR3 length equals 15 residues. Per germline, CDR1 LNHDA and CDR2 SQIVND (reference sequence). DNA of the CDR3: TGTGCCAGTAGCTCGCGCGACAGGATATACTATGGCTACACCTTC. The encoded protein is CASSSRDRIYYGYTF.

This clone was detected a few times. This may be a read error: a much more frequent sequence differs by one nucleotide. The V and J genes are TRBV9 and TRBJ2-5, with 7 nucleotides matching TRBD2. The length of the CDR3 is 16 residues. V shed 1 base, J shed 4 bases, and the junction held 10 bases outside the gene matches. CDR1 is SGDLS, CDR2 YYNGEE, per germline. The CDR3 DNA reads TGTGCCAGCAGCGTAAGGGCGGGAGCAGGCCTAGAGACCCAGTACTTC. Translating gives CASSVRAGAGLETQYF. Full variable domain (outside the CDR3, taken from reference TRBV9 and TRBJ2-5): DSGVTQTPKHLITATGQRVTLRCSPRSGDLSVYWYQQSLDQGLQFLIQYYNGEERAKGNILERFSAQQFPDLHSELNLSSLELGDSALYFCASSVRAGAGLETQYFGPGTRLLVL.

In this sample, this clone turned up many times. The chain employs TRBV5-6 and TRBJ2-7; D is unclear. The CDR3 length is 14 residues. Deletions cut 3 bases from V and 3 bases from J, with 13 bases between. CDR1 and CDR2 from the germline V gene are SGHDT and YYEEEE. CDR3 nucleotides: TGTGCCAGCAGCTACCCAACAGAAAGCTACGAGCAGTACTTC. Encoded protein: CASSYPTESYEQYF.

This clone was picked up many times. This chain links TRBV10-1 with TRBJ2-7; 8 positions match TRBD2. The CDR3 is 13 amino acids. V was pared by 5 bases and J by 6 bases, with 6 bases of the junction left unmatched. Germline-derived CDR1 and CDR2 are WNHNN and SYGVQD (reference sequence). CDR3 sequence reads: CASSPGLESEQYF. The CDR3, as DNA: TGCGCCAGCAGTCCGGGACTAGAGTCCGAGCAGTACTTC.

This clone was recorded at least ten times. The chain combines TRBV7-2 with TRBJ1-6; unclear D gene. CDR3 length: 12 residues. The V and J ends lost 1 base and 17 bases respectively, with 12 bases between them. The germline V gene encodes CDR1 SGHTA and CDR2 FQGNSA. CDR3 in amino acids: CASSLGAGIVHF. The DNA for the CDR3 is TGTGCCAGCAGCTTAGGGGCGGGGATCGTCCACTTT.

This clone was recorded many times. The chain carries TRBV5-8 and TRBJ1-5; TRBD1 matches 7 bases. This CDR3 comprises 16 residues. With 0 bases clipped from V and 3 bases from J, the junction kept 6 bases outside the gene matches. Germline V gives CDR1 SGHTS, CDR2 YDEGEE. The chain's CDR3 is CASSLAAGGFNQPQHF. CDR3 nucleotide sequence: TGTGCCAGCAGCTTGGCCGCAGGGGGTTTCAATCAGCCCCAGCATTTT.

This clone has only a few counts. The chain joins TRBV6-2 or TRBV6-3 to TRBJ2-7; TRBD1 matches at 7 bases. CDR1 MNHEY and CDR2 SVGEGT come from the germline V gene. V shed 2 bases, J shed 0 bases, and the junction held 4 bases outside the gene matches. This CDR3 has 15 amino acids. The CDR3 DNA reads TGTGCCAGCAGTTACGCCAGGGGGACCTCCTACGAGCAGTACTTC. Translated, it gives CASSYARGTSYEQYF.